This T cell receptor beta chain was captured by sequencing in a study of T cell repertoires in cytomegalovirus infection. Study-level information: From public TCR beta signatures came an indication of both CMV infection and matching HLA type.

This clonotype has just a few counts. The CDR3 runs to 16 residues. Trimming cost V 6 bases and J 8 bases; bases outside gene matches: 15. TCRdb fed the reads into MiXCR, producing one record per CDR3 protein. The repertoire holds roughly 500,000 distinct CDR3 sequences, with 16% as singletons. The TCR comes from a human donor in good health (CMV status not recorded). Some clones in this sample may be carry-over from other donors' samples. The chain couples TRBV12-3 or TRBV12-4 to TRBJ2-1; 8 nucleotides line up with TRBD1. The sequencing sample was made of CD8+ T cells from PBMCs. The CDR3 nucleotides are TGTGCCAGCAGCCCCCACACCGGGACAGGATGGTATGAGCAGTTCTTC. Its translation is CASSPHTGTGWYEQFF.